The source of this T cell receptor beta chain is a study of technical replicates of blood from a few donors. The table came from immunoSEQ multiplex PCR; TCRdb's copy has only in-frame clones and leaves some out. The sample holds some 77,000 clones, 85% to 95% seen once. Trimming removed 5 bases from V and 0 bases from J, with 10 bases in between. In germline, CDR1 is SGHTA, CDR2 FQGNSA. This CDR3 region has 14 residues. The sequenced material came from T cells isolated from PBMCs. The clonotype was recovered from a human donor in good health. This rearrangement joins TRBV7-2 to TRBJ1-1; D not certain. The CDR3 DNA reads as TGTGCCAGCAGCCCCGCAAACATGAACACTGAAGCTTTCTTT. It translates to CASSPANMNTEAFF.